Each of the 21 T cell receptor beta chains below was sequenced from the same sample in a study of blood T cell repertoires in COVID-19. Generated by immunoSEQ multiplex PCR, the TCRdb table keeps only in-frame clones and is missing some. The data contain about 58,000 clones, 75% to 90% of them singletons. The specimen sequenced was peripheral blood. These receptors all come from an older woman with active COVID-19.

This clone was seen a handful of times. The chain recombines TRBV9 with TRBJ2-1; D unclear. Germline loops: CDR1 SGDLS, CDR2 YYNGEE. V gave up 1 base and J gave up 9 bases, with 8 bases separating them. The CDR3 is made up of 12 amino acids. The CDR3 spells CASSVSVAEQFF. The CDR3 DNA sequence: TGTGCCAGCAGCGTATCAGTTGCTGAGCAGTTCTTC.

V is TRBV3-1 (or the pseudogene TRBV3-2) and J is TRBJ1-6, with 7 bases lining up with TRBD1. The CDR3 loop spans 14 amino acids. With V trimmed by 1 base and J by 9 bases, 3 bases remained unmatched. Germline CDR1 reads LGHDT; CDR2 reads YNNKEL (reference sequence). The CDR3 DNA reads as TGTGCCAGCAGCCAAGGGCAGGGGGGTTCACCCCTCCACTTT. Protein: CASSQGQGGSPLHF.

This clone was picked up one time. This chain joins TRBV7-2 and TRBJ2-7; perhaps TRBD2 as D (6 bases). The CDR3 contains 15 residues. Per germline, CDR1 SGHTA and CDR2 FQGNSA. The V and J ends lost 8 bases and 5 bases respectively, with 22 bases between them. CDR3 bases: TGTGCCAGCCGATCTCCCGTGGGGGGAGTCGACGAGCAGTACTTC. This codes for CASRSPVGGVDEQYF.

The rearrangement uses TRBV9 and TRBJ2-7; perhaps TRBD1 as D (6 bases). The CDR3 totals 13 residues. V gave up 6 bases and J gave up 6 bases, with 16 bases separating them. Germline V gives CDR1 SGDLS, CDR2 YYNGEE. For the CDR3, the DNA is TGTGCCAGCACCCTACAGGGTTCTGGCGAGCAGTACTTC. It codes for CASTLQGSGEQYF.

The chain employs TRBV5-1 and TRBJ2-5; perhaps TRBD2 as D (6 bases). This CDR3 has 13 amino acids. V lost 6 bases to trimming and J lost 5 bases, with 14 bases between them. CDR1 SGHRS and CDR2 YFSETQ come from the germline V gene. DNA of the CDR3: TGCGCCAGCACCAACGGGGGTTGGGAGACCCAGTACTTC. Translated, it gives CASTNGGWETQYF.

The CDR3 sequence: CASSTGGLLRVTSGNEQFF. The DNA of the CDR3 is TGTGCCAGCAGCACAGGGGGACTACTACGCGTCACCTCCGGCAATGAGCAGTTCTTC. V gene TRBV3-1 (or the pseudogene TRBV3-2) combines with J gene TRBJ2-1; TRBD1 might be the D (8 bases). Trimming stripped 5 bases from V and 6 bases from J, with 29 bases between. The germline V gene has CDR1 LGHDT and CDR2 YNNKEL (reference sequence). The CDR3 contains 19 residues.

This clone was seen only a few times. This sequence joins TRBV7-9 and TRBJ2-7; 7 nucleotides match TRBD1. The CDR3 extends over 13 amino acids. Germline V lookup: CDR1 SEHNR, CDR2 FQNEAQ (reference sequence). Trimming took 6 bases from V and 4 from J; bases not matched to a gene: 6. Here the CDR3 DNA reads TGTGCCAGCAGAAAGACAGGGCAGTACGAGCAGTACTTC. Its translation: CASRKTGQYEQYF.

The chain is built from TRBV25-1 and TRBJ1-6; 7 bases line up with TRBD1. The J segment lost 7 bases and the V segment lost 7 bases, leaving 7 bases of the junction unmatched. The CDR3 extends over 14 amino acids. The germline gives CDR1 MGHDK, CDR2 SYGVNS. The CDR3 coding sequence is TGTGCCAGCACCCCCGGGACAGAGAATTCACCCCTCCACTTT. Translation gives CASTPGTENSPLHF.

The V gene is TRBV11-3, the J gene TRBJ2-1, with 12 positions matching TRBD2. J lost 8 bases, V lost 5 bases, and 7 bases had no gene match. Germline V gives CDR1 SGHNT, CDR2 YENEEA. The CDR3 runs to 15 residues. The CDR3 spells CASSVGLAGYHEQFF. CDR3 sequence (DNA): TGTGCCAGCAGCGTCGGACTAGCGGGGTACCATGAGCAGTTCTTC.

This clone was counted between two and nine times. The chain joins TRBV5-1 to TRBJ2-1, with 10 positions matching TRBD2. The germline gives CDR1 SGHRS, CDR2 YFSETQ. The CDR3 has 15 amino acids. The trim removed 4 bases at V and 4 bases at J, leaving 5 bases unmatched. The CDR3 is CASSLAGEIYNEQFF. CDR3 in DNA: TGCGCCAGCAGCCTAGCGGGGGAGATTTACAATGAGCAGTTCTTC. The full variable domain, rest sourced from reference TRBV5-1 and TRBJ2-1, is KAGVTQTPRYLIKTRGQQVTLSCSPISGHRSVSWYQQTPGQGLQFLFEYFSETQRNKGNFPGRFSGRQFSNSRSEMNVSTLELGDSALYLCASSLAGEIYNEQFFGPGTRLTVL.

The rearrangement joins TRBV21-1 to TRBJ2-5; the DNA was not compared with TRBD1, the D call given in the table. TRBV21-1 is flagged as a pseudogene. The length of the CDR3 is 13 residues. The CDR3 DNA reads TGTGCCAGCAGCAAAGTGTCAGAAGAGACCCAGTACTTC. Translated, it gives CASSKVSEETQYF.

CDR3 amino acids: CASSMTSGARDTQYF. CDR3 DNA sequence: TGTGCCAGCAGCATGACTAGCGGGGCACGGGATACGCAGTATTTT. The gene calls are TRBV7-6 and TRBJ2-3; 11 bases are a match to TRBD2. Germline values: CDR1 SGHVS, CDR2 FNYEAQ. The V gene end was trimmed by 5 bases and the J gene end by 6 bases; junction bases not matched to a gene: 7. The CDR3 is 15 amino acids.

The chain employs TRBV4-3 and TRBJ1-2; 8 bases line up with TRBD1. This CDR3 has 16 amino acids. The V segment lost 4 bases and the J segment 8 bases; nucleotides outside the gene matches: 15. Germline CDR1 LGHNA, CDR2 YSLEER. The CDR3 spells CASSLRQGNNYGGYTF. CDR3 nucleotide sequence: TGCGCCAGCAGCCTCAGACAGGGGAATAACTATGGAGGCTACACCTTC.

V usage is TRBV2 and J usage is TRBJ2-5, with D possibly matching TRBD1 (6 bases). Germline values: CDR1 SNHLY, CDR2 FYNNEI. V was clipped by 2 bases and J by 5 bases, with 15 bases between them. The CDR3 runs to 15 residues. CDR3 sequence (DNA): TGTGCCAGCAGTGAAAGGGCAGGGGAAGGGGAGACCCAGTACTTC. Protein: CASSERAGEGETQYF.

The chain couples TRBV2 to TRBJ1-5; TRBD1 matches 10 bases. Germline V CDR1 and CDR2: SNHLY, FYNNEI. V lost 6 bases, J lost 4 bases, and 6 bases stayed unmatched. This CDR3 is built from 15 residues. CDR3 sequence: CASRSGTGVNQPQHF. The CDR3 DNA reads as TGTGCCAGCAGGTCAGGGACAGGGGTGAATCAGCCCCAGCATTTT.

The V call is TRBV5-4, the J call TRBJ2-5; 7 bases agree with TRBD1. V lost 3 bases, J lost 2 bases, and 4 bases stayed unmatched. Looked up from germline, CDR1 is SGHNT and CDR2 is YYREEE (reference sequence). This CDR3 region has 14 residues. The CDR3, as DNA: TGTGCCAGCAGCTCCGGGACAGTACAAGAGACCCAGTACTTC. It codes for CASSSGTVQETQYF.

This sequence joins TRBV27 and TRBJ2-2, with a tentative D call TRBD2 (6 bases). The CDR3 spans 19 residues. Trimming pared 0 bases from V and 1 base from J, leaving 18 bases between. Germline CDR1 reads MNHEY; CDR2 reads SMNVEV (reference sequence). The CDR3 region is CASSLSYGRTNLNTGELFF. The CDR3, as DNA: TGTGCCAGCAGTTTATCTTATGGACGGACTAACTTGAACACCGGGGAGCTGTTTTTT.

The chain links TRBV25-1 to TRBJ1-2; weak D call: TRBD1 (5 bases). V was cut by 3 bases and J by 4 bases, with 21 bases left in between. The germline CDR1 and CDR2 sequences are MGHDK and SYGVNS. The CDR3 length is 17 residues. CDR3 DNA: TGTGCCAGCAGTGATGGTCTCCTCTACGGGGGTTTCTATGGCTACACCTTC. Translating it yields CASSDGLLYGGFYGYTF.

The gene calls are TRBV7-8 and TRBJ2-7; D is perhaps TRBD1 (5 bases). Between the trimmed V and J ends, which lost 7 bases and 0 bases, there was a span of 16 bases. Germline CDR1 is SGHVS and CDR2 is FQNEAQ. There are 15 residues in the CDR3. The CDR3 DNA reads TGTGCCAGCAAGTTCTCAGGGCCCCTCTCCTACGAGCAGTACTTC. It translates to CASKFSGPLSYEQYF.

The J gene is TRBJ1-6, the V gene TRBV19; the match to TRBD1 covers 9 bases. Germline loops: CDR1 LNHDA, CDR2 SQIVND (reference sequence). The CDR3 has 14 residues. V shed 6 bases, J shed 7 bases, and the junction held 4 bases outside the gene matches. DNA for the CDR3: TGTGCCAGTAGGACCGGACAGGGGAATTCACCCCTCCACTTT. This sequence encodes CASRTGQGNSPLHF.

The V gene is TRBV6-5, the J gene TRBJ2-3; D perhaps matches TRBD2 (6 bases). The germline V gene has CDR1 MNHEY and CDR2 SVGAGI. V was trimmed by 10 bases and J by 4 bases, leaving 12 bases between them. This CDR3 is 12 amino acids long. The CDR3 protein is CATSLASDTQYF. The CDR3 DNA follows: TGTGCCACGTCGCTAGCGTCAGATACGCAGTATTTT.